This T cell receptor beta chain comes out of a study of CD8 T cells in ankylosing spondylitis. TCRdb used MiXCR to reprocess the 5' RACE reads, holding one entry per CDR3 protein. The sample has roughly 150,000 distinct CDR3 sequences; 30% to 40% are singletons. The CDR3 has 18 residues. V was pared by 4 bases and J by 1 base, with 12 bases of the junction left unmatched. The germline V gene has CDR1 MGHRA and CDR2 YSYEKL. The sequenced material came from synovial fluid, either unsorted or a sorted T cell fraction (not recorded which). The chain is built from TRBV4-1 and TRBJ2-3; TRBD2 matches 9 bases. The clonotype originates from a male donor with ankylosing spondylitis. CDR3 in DNA: TGCGCCAGCAGCCCCACATCCATAGTAGCGGGGGGCACAGATACGCAGTATTTT. This translates into CASSPTSIVAGGTDTQYF.